One TCR beta chain is described in this entry. With V trimmed by 1 base and J by 4 bases, 4 bases remained unmatched. Germline loops: CDR1 MNHNS, CDR2 SASEGT. CDR3 size: 15 residues. The data were taken from a study of technical replicates of blood from several donors. Sequenced by immunoSEQ multiplex PCR; TCRdb stores in-frame clones only, minus some. The sample has around 78,000 clones, roughly 94% seen once. This TCR was recovered from a human donor in good health. V gene TRBV6-1 combines with J gene TRBJ2-3; TRBD1 matches 8 bases. The sequenced sample was T cells isolated from PBMCs. Here the CDR3 reads CASSEGTGWADTQYF. The CDR3 region has the DNA TGTGCCAGCAGTGAAGGGACAGGGTGGGCAGATACGCAGTATTTT.